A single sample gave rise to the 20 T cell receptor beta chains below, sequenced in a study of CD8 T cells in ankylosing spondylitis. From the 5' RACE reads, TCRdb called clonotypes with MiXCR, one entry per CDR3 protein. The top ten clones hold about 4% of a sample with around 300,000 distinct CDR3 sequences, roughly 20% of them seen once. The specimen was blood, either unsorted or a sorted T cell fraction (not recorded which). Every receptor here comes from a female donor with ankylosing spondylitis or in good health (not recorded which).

The CDR3 is CASSLVAIPFYEQYF. The CDR3 coding sequence is TGTGCCAGCAGCTTGGTGGCAATCCCTTTCTACGAGCAGTACTTC. The gene calls are TRBV7-6 and TRBJ2-7; no clear D. The CDR3 totals 15 residues. Trimming shortened V by 3 bases and J by 3 bases, and 15 bases separated the two germline ends. CDR1 SGHVS and CDR2 FNYEAQ come from the germline V gene.

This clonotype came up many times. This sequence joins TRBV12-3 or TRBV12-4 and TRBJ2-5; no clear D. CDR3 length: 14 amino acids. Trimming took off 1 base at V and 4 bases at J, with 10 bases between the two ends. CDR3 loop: CASSLGSPGETQYF. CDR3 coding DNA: TGTGCCAGCAGTTTAGGTTCCCCCGGAGAGACCCAGTACTTC.

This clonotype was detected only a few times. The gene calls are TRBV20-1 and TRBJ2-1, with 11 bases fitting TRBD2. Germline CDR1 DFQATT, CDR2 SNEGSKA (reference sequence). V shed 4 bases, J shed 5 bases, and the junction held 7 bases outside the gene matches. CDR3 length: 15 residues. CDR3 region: CSAKITSGRNNEQFF. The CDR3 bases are TGCAGTGCTAAGATTACTAGCGGGAGAAACAATGAGCAGTTCTTC.

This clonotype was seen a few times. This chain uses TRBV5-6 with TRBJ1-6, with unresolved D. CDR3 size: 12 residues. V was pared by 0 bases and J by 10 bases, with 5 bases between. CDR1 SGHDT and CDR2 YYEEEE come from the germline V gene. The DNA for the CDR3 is TGTGCCAGCAGCTTGGAGTACTCACCCCTCCACTTT. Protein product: CASSLEYSPLHF.

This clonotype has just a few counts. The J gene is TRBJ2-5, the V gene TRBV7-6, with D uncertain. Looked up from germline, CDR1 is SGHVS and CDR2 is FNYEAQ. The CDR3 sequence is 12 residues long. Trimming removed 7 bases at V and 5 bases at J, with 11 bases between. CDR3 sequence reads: CASTSWWETQYF. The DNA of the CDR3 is TGTGCCAGCACCTCCTGGTGGGAGACCCAGTACTTC.

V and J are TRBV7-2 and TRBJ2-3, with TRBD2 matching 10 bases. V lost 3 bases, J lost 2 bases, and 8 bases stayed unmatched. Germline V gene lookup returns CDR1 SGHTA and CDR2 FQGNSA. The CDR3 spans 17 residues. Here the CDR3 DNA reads TGTGCCAGCAGCTTCGCTAGTCTAGCGGGGGTCACAGATACGCAGTATTTT. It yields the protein CASSFASLAGVTDTQYF.

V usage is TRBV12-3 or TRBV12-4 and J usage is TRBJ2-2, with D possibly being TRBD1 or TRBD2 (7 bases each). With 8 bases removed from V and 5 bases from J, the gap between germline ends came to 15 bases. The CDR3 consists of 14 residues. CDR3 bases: TGTGCCAGCGGCAGGGGGGGTCGAACCGGGGAGCTGTTTTTT. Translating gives CASGRGGRTGELFF.

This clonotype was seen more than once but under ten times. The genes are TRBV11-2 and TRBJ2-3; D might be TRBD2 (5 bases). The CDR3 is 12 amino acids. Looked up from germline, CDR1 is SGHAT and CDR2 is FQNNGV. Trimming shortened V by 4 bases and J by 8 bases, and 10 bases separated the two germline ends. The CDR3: CASSWGGGTQYF. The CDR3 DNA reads TGTGCCAGCAGCTGGGGTGGAGGTACGCAGTATTTT. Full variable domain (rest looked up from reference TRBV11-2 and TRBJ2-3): EAGVAQSPRYKIIEKRQSVAFWCNPISGHATLYWYQQILGQGPKLLIQFQNNGVVDDSQLPKDRFSAERLKGVDSTLKIQPAKLEDSAVYLCASSWGGGTQYFGPGTRLTVL.

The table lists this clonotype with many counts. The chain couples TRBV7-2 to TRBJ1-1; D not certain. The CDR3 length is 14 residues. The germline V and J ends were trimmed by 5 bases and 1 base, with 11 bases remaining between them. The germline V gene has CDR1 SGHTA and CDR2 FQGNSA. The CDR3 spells CASSLGRGNTEAFF. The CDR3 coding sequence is TGTGCCAGCAGCCTCGGGCGGGGGAACACTGAAGCTTTCTTT.

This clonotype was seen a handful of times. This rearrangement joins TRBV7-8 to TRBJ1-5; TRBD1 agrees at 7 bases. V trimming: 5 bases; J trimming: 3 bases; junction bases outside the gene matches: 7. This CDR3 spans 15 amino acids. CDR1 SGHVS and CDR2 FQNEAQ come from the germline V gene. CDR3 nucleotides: TGTGCCAGCAGCCAGATAGGGGGCGTCAATCAGCCCCAGCATTTT. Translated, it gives CASSQIGGVNQPQHF.

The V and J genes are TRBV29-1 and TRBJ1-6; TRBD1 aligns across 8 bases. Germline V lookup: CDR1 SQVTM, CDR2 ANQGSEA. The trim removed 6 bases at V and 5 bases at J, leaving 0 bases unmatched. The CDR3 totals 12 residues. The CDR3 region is CSVQGDNSPLHF. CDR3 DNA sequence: TGCAGCGTACAGGGGGATAATTCACCCCTCCACTTT.

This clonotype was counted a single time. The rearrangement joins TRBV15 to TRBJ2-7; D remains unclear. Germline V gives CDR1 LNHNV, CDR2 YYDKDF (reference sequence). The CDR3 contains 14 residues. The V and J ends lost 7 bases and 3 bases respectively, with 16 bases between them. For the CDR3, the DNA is TGTGCCACCAAGGCAGGACCCGTTTACTACGAGCAGTACTTC. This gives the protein CATKAGPVYYEQYF.

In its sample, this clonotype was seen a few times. The CDR3 bases are TGTGCCAGCAGCCCTCGGACTAGCGGGAGTGAGAGTCACGAGCAGTACTTC. Translated, it gives CASSPRTSGSESHEQYF. The chain recombines TRBV9 with TRBJ2-7; 13 nucleotides match TRBD2. The CDR3 has 17 amino acids. In germline, CDR1 is SGDLS, CDR2 YYNGEE. V shed 4 bases and J 5 bases; nucleotides not matched to a gene: 12.

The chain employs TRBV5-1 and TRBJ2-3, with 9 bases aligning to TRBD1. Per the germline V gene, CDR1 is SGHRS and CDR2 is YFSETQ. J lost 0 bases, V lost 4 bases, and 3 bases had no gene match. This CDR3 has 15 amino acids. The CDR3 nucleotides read TGCGCCAGCAGCAGGGGACAGGGTAGCACAGATACGCAGTATTTT. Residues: CASSRGQGSTDTQYF.

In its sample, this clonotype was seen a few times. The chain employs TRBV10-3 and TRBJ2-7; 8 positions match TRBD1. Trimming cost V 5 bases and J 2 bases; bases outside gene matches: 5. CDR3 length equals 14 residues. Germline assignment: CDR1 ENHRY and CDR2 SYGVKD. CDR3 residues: CAISRSGGPYEQYF. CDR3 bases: TGTGCCATCAGTCGTTCAGGGGGCCCCTACGAGCAGTACTTC.

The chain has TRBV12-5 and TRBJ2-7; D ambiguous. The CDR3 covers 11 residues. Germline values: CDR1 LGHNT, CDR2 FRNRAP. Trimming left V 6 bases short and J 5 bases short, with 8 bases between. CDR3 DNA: TGTGCTAGTGGGGTAGCCCACGAGCAGTACTTC. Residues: CASGVAHEQYF.

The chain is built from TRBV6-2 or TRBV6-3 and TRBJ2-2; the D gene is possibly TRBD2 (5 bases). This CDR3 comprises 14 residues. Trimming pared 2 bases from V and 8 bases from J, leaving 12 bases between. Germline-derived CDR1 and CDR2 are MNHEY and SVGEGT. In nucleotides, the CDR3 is TGTGCCAGCAGTTACCGGACTGCGAGGGGGGAGCTGTTTTTT. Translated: CASSYRTARGELFF.

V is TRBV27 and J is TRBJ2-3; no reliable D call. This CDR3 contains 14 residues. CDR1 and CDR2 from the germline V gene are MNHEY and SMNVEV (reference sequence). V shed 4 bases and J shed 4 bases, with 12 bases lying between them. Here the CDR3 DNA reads TGTGCCAGCAGTTCCCCACCTAGGGCAGATACGCAGTATTTT. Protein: CASSSPPRADTQYF.

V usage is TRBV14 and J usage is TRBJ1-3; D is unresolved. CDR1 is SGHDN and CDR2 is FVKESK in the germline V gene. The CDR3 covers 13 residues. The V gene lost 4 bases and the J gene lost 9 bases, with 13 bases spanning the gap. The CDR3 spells CASSPRSLSTIYF. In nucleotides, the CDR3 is TGTGCCAGCAGCCCGAGGTCCCTCAGCACCATATATTTT.

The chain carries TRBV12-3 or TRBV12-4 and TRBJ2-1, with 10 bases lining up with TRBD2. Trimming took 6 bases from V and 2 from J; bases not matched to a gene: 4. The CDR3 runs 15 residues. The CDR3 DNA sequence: TGTGCCAGCAGACGAGCGGGAGGGCCCTACAATGAGCAGTTCTTC. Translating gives CASRRAGGPYNEQFF.